Below are 21 T cell receptor beta chains sequenced from a single sample in a study of T cell changes during pregnancy in multiple sclerosis. Method: immunoSEQ multiplex PCR; TCRdb's copy keeps in-frame clones and lacks some. This repertoire shows 40,000 to 45,000 clones, roughly 89% found once; its top ten account for roughly 1.1%. The sample here was CD4+ T cells from peripheral blood mononuclear cells, taken in the first trimester of pregnancy. These TCRs come from a female donor with multiple sclerosis, enrolled in a pregnancy study.

V and J are TRBV29-1 and TRBJ2-5; 15 bases are shared with TRBD2. J was trimmed by 6 bases and V by 5 bases; bases with no gene match: 4. Germline V gene lookup returns CDR1 SQVTM and CDR2 ANQGSEA. The CDR3 spans 14 residues. The CDR3 DNA reads TGCAGCGTTATGGGACTAGCGGGAGGAAAGACCCAGTACTTC. Protein sequence: CSVMGLAGGKTQYF.

The chain carries TRBV28 and TRBJ1-2; D gene uncertain. Germline V gene sequence: CDR1 MDHEN, CDR2 SYDVKM. This CDR3 contains 13 residues. Deletions cut 4 bases from V and 4 bases from J, with 10 bases between. The CDR3 is CASSWQAFYGYTF. CDR3 DNA: TGTGCCAGCAGTTGGCAGGCGTTCTATGGCTACACCTTC.

This clone was seen a handful of times. The chain employs TRBV30 and TRBJ1-1; 7 bases are a match to TRBD1. This CDR3 spans 14 amino acids. The V gene end was trimmed by 3 bases and the J gene end by 8 bases; junction bases not matched to a gene: 12. The germline CDR1 and CDR2 sequences are GTSNPN and SVGIG (reference sequence). CDR3 coding DNA: TGTGCCTGGAGCCTAACGACAGGGAACTTCGAAGCTTTCTTT. Translation: CAWSLTTGNFEAFF.

The rearrangement links TRBV4-3 to TRBJ2-2; 11 nucleotides match TRBD2. Germline loops: CDR1 LGHNA, CDR2 YSLEER. This CDR3 has 15 amino acids. The junction had 8 bases not matched to a gene; V was cut back by 3 bases and J by 11 bases. The CDR3 loop reads CASSQLTGTSGELFF. CDR3 DNA: TGCGCCAGCAGCCAGCTAACCGGGACTAGCGGAGAGCTGTTTTTT.

J is TRBJ2-3 and V is TRBV18, with a tentative D call TRBD1 (6 bases). This CDR3 contains 15 residues. CDR1 is KGHSH and CDR2 is LQKENI in the germline V gene. The V end lost 1 base, the J end lost 3 bases, and 11 bases lay between the germline ends. DNA for the CDR3: TGTGCCAGCTCACCACGCGAGGGGGAGACAGATACGCAGTATTTT. This gives the protein CASSPREGETDTQYF.

The chain joins TRBV5-4 to TRBJ1-3; 10 nucleotides align to TRBD1. The V gene's germline CDR1 is SGHNT and CDR2 YYREEE (reference sequence). The CDR3 loop spans 15 amino acids. Unmatched junction bases numbered 8, after V lost 5 bases and J lost 6 bases. The CDR3 sequence: CASSSPGQGSNTIYF. CDR3 DNA: TGTGCCAGCAGTTCCCCGGGACAGGGGTCAAACACCATATATTTT. The full variable domain, completed using reference TRBV5-4 and TRBJ1-3, is ETGVTQSPTHLIKTRGQQVTLRCSSQSGHNTVSWYQQALGQGPQFIFQYYREEENGRGNFPPRFSGLQFPNYSSELNVNALELDDSALYLCASSSPGQGSNTIYFGEGSWLTVV.

The V call is TRBV18, the J call TRBJ2-1; 11 nucleotides match TRBD2. The CDR3 covers 16 residues. Germline V gene lookup returns CDR1 KGHSH and CDR2 LQKENI. With V trimmed by 6 bases and J by 1 base, 5 bases remained unmatched. The CDR3 loop is CASSPGTSGSYNEQFF. The CDR3 DNA follows: TGTGCCAGCTCCCCCGGGACTAGCGGATCCTACAATGAGCAGTTCTTC. Based on the CDR3 plus reference TRBV18 and TRBJ2-1, the full variable domain is NAGVMQNPRHLVRRRGQEARLRCSPMKGHSHVYWYRQLPEEGLKFMVYLQKENIIDESGMPKERFSAEFPKEGPSILRIQQVVRGDSAAYFCASSPGTSGSYNEQFFGPGTRLTVL.

This clone was seen only once. V is TRBV6-1 and J is TRBJ2-1; 10 positions agree with TRBD2. CDR1 is MNHNS and CDR2 is SASEGT in the germline V gene. This CDR3 spans 15 amino acids. Losses at the gene ends were 4 bases for V and 7 bases for J; bases not matched to a gene: 7. Written as DNA, the CDR3 is TGTGCCAGCAGTGCTAGCGGGAGATACCTAAATGAGCAGTTCTTC. It specifies CASSASGRYLNEQFF.

This clone was recorded once. The V and J genes are TRBV2 and TRBJ2-7, with 7 bases that match TRBD1. Germline V CDR1 and CDR2: SNHLY, FYNNEI. This CDR3 region has 11 residues. J was trimmed by 9 bases and V by 5 bases; bases with no gene match: 4. CDR3 DNA sequence: TGTGCCAGCAGTTCTGACAGGGTGCAGTACTTC. Translation: CASSSDRVQYF.

The rearrangement links TRBV29-1 to TRBJ2-4; 13 bases line up with TRBD2. This CDR3 contains 16 residues. Looked up from germline, CDR1 is SQVTM and CDR2 is ANQGSEA. The ends lost 2 bases at V and 3 bases at J; junction bases unmatched: 4. Here the CDR3 reads CSVEPGLAGNKNIQYF. CDR3 bases: TGCAGCGTTGAACCGGGACTAGCGGGAAACAAAAACATTCAGTACTTC.

In its sample, this clone was seen once. The CDR3 DNA reads as TGTGCCAGCAGCGGTTGGGGATTAGCGGGAGGTCACTCTAAGGTGACCCAGTACTTC. Encoded protein: CASSGWGLAGGHSKVTQYF. This chain uses TRBV9 with TRBJ2-5, with 10 bases fitting TRBD2. The CDR3 is made up of 19 amino acids. Germline CDR1 is SGDLS and CDR2 is YYNGEE. Trimming took 3 bases from V and 7 from J; bases not matched to a gene: 21.

The genes are TRBV21-1 and TRBJ2-5; TRBD2 is the table's D call, not checked against the DNA. TRBV21-1 is a pseudogene locus. The CDR3 extends over 15 amino acids. The CDR3 sequence: CASSKEAGGEETQYF. The CDR3 DNA follows: TGTGCCAGCAGCAAAGAGGCGGGAGGGGAAGAGACCCAGTACTTC.

The chain is built from TRBV5-6 and TRBJ2-1; 7 bases map to TRBD2. V lost 4 bases and J lost 2; bases outside the gene matches: 3. Germline V gene sequence: CDR1 SGHDT, CDR2 YYEEEE. There are 14 residues in the CDR3. Written as DNA, the CDR3 is TGTGCCAGCAGCCCAGCGGGACCCTACAATGAGCAGTTCTTC. Encoded protein: CASSPAGPYNEQFF.

Written as DNA, the CDR3 is TGTGCCAGTAGTACACCGGGACAGGGCTTTATGAACACTGAAGCTTTCTTT. Translation: CASSTPGQGFMNTEAFF. The J gene is TRBJ1-1, the V gene TRBV19; 9 nucleotides match TRBD1. This CDR3 is built from 17 residues. V shed 4 bases, J shed 0 bases, and the junction held 9 bases outside the gene matches. Per the germline V gene, CDR1 is LNHDA and CDR2 is SQIVND (reference sequence).

This chain uses TRBV30 with TRBJ2-6; the match to TRBD1 covers 9 bases. Trimming removed 4 bases from V and 1 base from J; junction bases left unmatched: 8. The CDR3 loop spans 17 amino acids. CDR1 and CDR2 from the germline V gene are GTSNPN and SVGIG (reference sequence). CDR3 bases: TGTGCCTGGAACCGGGACAGGGCTTTGTCTGGGGCCAACGTCCTGACTTTC. It codes for CAWNRDRALSGANVLTF.

V gene TRBV25-1 combines with J gene TRBJ2-2; tentatively, D is TRBD2 (5 bases). V shed 6 bases and J shed 4 bases, with 6 bases lying between them. CDR1 is MGHDK and CDR2 is SYGVNS in the germline V gene. The CDR3 consists of 12 residues. In nucleotides, the CDR3 is TGTGCCAGCAGAACTAGCACCGGGGAGCTGTTTTTT. Translating it yields CASRTSTGELFF.

This sequence joins TRBV9 and TRBJ2-7; 10 bases match TRBD1. The CDR3 is made up of 17 amino acids. Per the germline V gene, CDR1 is SGDLS and CDR2 is YYNGEE. Trimming removed 0 bases from V and 4 bases from J; junction bases left unmatched: 10. DNA of the CDR3: TGTGCCAGCAGCGTAGCTGTGGGACCGGGACAGGGGTACGAGCAGTACTTC. Encoded protein: CASSVAVGPGQGYEQYF.

The chain is built from TRBV2 and TRBJ2-3; D may be TRBD2 (7 bases). V shed 6 bases and J shed 1 base, with 17 bases lying between them. CDR1 and CDR2 from the germline V gene are SNHLY and FYNNEI. There are 16 residues in the CDR3. CDR3 region: CASRMSQGGGTDTQYF. The CDR3 nucleotides are TGTGCCAGCAGGATGTCACAGGGAGGGGGCACAGATACGCAGTATTTT.

V gene TRBV30 combines with J gene TRBJ1-1; D not resolved. CDR3 size: 12 residues. V was shortened by 0 bases and J by 1 base, with 3 bases between the two germline ends. CDR1 GTSNPN and CDR2 SVGIG come from the germline V gene (reference sequence). As DNA, the CDR3 is TGTGCCTGGAGTGTCAAGAACACTGAAGCTTTCTTT. As protein: CAWSVKNTEAFF.

V and J are TRBV28 and TRBJ2-1; tentatively, D is TRBD2 (6 bases). Trimming stripped 2 bases from V and 3 bases from J, with 11 bases between. Per the germline V gene, CDR1 is MDHEN and CDR2 is SYDVKM. CDR3 length: 15 residues. The CDR3: CASSLMGEVYNEQFF. The CDR3 nucleotides read TGTGCCAGCAGTTTAATGGGGGAGGTCTACAATGAGCAGTTCTTC.

The chain has TRBV10-3 and TRBJ2-1; possibly TRBD1 for D (5 bases). The CDR3 contains 14 residues. V was pared by 2 bases and J by 6 bases, with 11 bases between. Per the germline V gene, CDR1 is ENHRY and CDR2 is SYGVKD. CDR3 region: CAISEGALGNEQFF. For the CDR3, the DNA is TGTGCCATCAGTGAGGGGGCATTGGGCAATGAGCAGTTCTTC.